This is a list of T cell receptor beta chains from one sample in a study of T cell responses to AZD1222 COVID-19 vaccine. Generated by immunoSEQ multiplex PCR, the TCRdb table keeps only in-frame clones and is missing some. The profile shows 120,000 to 150,000 clones, about 89% of them singletons. The sequencing here drew on peripheral blood, taken on day 0 of MenACWY control vaccination. These receptors were obtained from an adult in good health. Both conserved end residues are part of each CDR3. Fields, in order: D gene, J gene, clone size, V gene, CDR3 DNA, CDR3 protein. The D gene is left open where the match is weak. Where a row states a size, it is once, few, many or the class of an expanded clone; other rows omit it.

d_call: TRBD1; j_call: TRBJ1-1; clone_size: once; v_call: TRBV5-1; cdr3_nt: TGCGCCAGCAGCGTTTCAGGGACAGGGGGAACTGAAGCTTTCTTT; cdr3_aa: CASSVSGTGGTEAFF
d_call: NA; j_call: TRBJ1-1; clone_size: NA; v_call: TRBV6-6; cdr3_nt: TGTGCCAGCAGCCGACCACAGGGAGCTGTTGGGGACACTGAAGCTTTCTTT; cdr3_aa: CASSRPQGAVGDTEAFF
d_call: TRBD1; j_call: TRBJ2-1; clone_size: NA; v_call: TRBV28; cdr3_nt: TGTGCCAGCAGTTCGCTTGACAGGGGCGGGCAGTTCTTC; cdr3_aa: CASSSLDRGGQFF
d_call: NA; j_call: TRBJ2-1; clone_size: NA; v_call: TRBV5-6; cdr3_nt: TGTGCCAGCAATGAGGGACTGGACCCAGGGACCTACAATGAGCAGTTCTTC; cdr3_aa: CASNEGLDPGTYNEQFF
d_call: NA; j_call: TRBJ1-5; clone_size: NA; v_call: TRBV5-1; cdr3_nt: TGCGCCAGCTCCCCCCGCCCAGGAAGCCAGCCCCAGCATTTT; cdr3_aa: CASSPRPGSQPQHF
d_call: TRBD2; j_call: TRBJ2-3; clone_size: NA; v_call: TRBV5-5; cdr3_nt: TGTGCCAGCAGCTTAACCGGACTAGCCACAGATACGCAGTATTTT; cdr3_aa: CASSLTGLATDTQYF
d_call: NA; j_call: TRBJ1-1; clone_size: NA; v_call: TRBV5-1; cdr3_nt: TGCGCCAGCAGCTTGTGGGCAGGGAAACTTACGACTGAAGCTTTCTTT; cdr3_aa: CASSLWAGKLTTEAFF
d_call: NA; j_call: TRBJ1-2; clone_size: NA; v_call: TRBV10-3; cdr3_nt: TGTGCCATCAGCCAGACAGTGGACTATGGCTACACCTTC; cdr3_aa: CAISQTVDYGYTF
d_call: NA; j_call: TRBJ1-5; clone_size: few; v_call: TRBV18; cdr3_nt: TGTGCCAGCTCACCAGGGTTGCAACAGCCCCAGCATTTT; cdr3_aa: CASSPGLQQPQHF
d_call: NA; j_call: TRBJ2-2; clone_size: NA; v_call: TRBV4-2; cdr3_nt: TGTGCCAGCAGCCAAGATTTAATAGGGTACACCGGGGAGCTGTTTTTT; cdr3_aa: CASSQDLIGYTGELFF
d_call: NA; j_call: TRBJ2-5; clone_size: NA; v_call: TRBV5-1; cdr3_nt: TGCGCCAGCAGCCTCCAGGAGACCCAGTACTTC; cdr3_aa: CASSLQETQYF
d_call: NA; j_call: TRBJ1-6; clone_size: NA; v_call: TRBV27; cdr3_nt: TGTGCCAGCAGTTTAGAACCAATGTCGGCACCCCTCCACTTT; cdr3_aa: CASSLEPMSAPLHF
d_call: NA; j_call: TRBJ1-1; clone_size: NA; v_call: TRBV5-1; cdr3_nt: TGCGCCAGCAGGACCATTGGGGTTACTGAAGCTTTCTTT; cdr3_aa: CASRTIGVTEAFF
d_call: NA; j_call: TRBJ2-3; clone_size: NA; v_call: TRBV18; cdr3_nt: TGTGCCAGCTCACCAGGCAGGGGACGGGCGGATACGCAGTATTTT; cdr3_aa: CASSPGRGRADTQYF
d_call: NA; j_call: TRBJ1-2; clone_size: NA; v_call: TRBV5-4; cdr3_nt: TGTGCCAGCAGCTTAAGTGGGAACTATGGCTACACCTTC; cdr3_aa: CASSLSGNYGYTF
d_call: NA; j_call: TRBJ2-7; clone_size: once; v_call: TRBV5-1; cdr3_nt: TGCGCCAGCAGCCTGGACTACACGGGAAGCGAGCAGTACTTC; cdr3_aa: CASSLDYTGSEQYF
d_call: NA; j_call: TRBJ2-7; clone_size: NA; v_call: TRBV11-3; cdr3_nt: TGTGCCAGCAGCTCCCGGACCGGGAGCGAGCAGTACTTC; cdr3_aa: CASSSRTGSEQYF
d_call: NA; j_call: TRBJ2-1; clone_size: NA; v_call: TRBV18; cdr3_nt: TGTGCCAGCTCAGGCTACAGGGCCGGGAGGCTTTACAATGAGCAGTTCTTC; cdr3_aa: CASSGYRAGRLYNEQFF
d_call: TRBD2; j_call: TRBJ2-1; clone_size: NA; v_call: TRBV5-4; cdr3_nt: TGTGCCAGCAGCTCCCCGCTAGCGGGGAGAAACAATGAGCAGTTCTTC; cdr3_aa: CASSSPLAGRNNEQFF
d_call: NA; j_call: TRBJ1-1; clone_size: many; v_call: TRBV7-8; cdr3_nt: TGTGCCAGCAGCCTAGTAGAGGGTTTTACTGAAGCTTTCTTT; cdr3_aa: CASSLVEGFTEAFF
d_call: NA; j_call: TRBJ1-5; clone_size: NA; v_call: TRBV3-1/TRBV3-2; cdr3_nt: TGTGCCAGCAGTCCGCCGGGGTTCCGCAATCAGCCCCAGCATTTT; cdr3_aa: CASSPPGFRNQPQHF
d_call: NA; j_call: TRBJ1-1; clone_size: NA; v_call: TRBV9; cdr3_nt: TGTGCCAGCAGCGTAGTTATAGGGGAAAGCACTGAAGCTTTCTTT; cdr3_aa: CASSVVIGESTEAFF
d_call: TRBD1; j_call: TRBJ1-4; clone_size: NA; v_call: TRBV27; cdr3_nt: TGTGCCAGCAGTTTCGGGGACAGGGGGCGTGAAAAACTGTTTTTT; cdr3_aa: CASSFGDRGREKLFF
d_call: TRBD1; j_call: TRBJ1-5; clone_size: NA; v_call: TRBV7-2; cdr3_nt: TGTGCCAGCAGCCAGACAGGGCTCAATCAGCCCCAGCATTTT; cdr3_aa: CASSQTGLNQPQHF
d_call: TRBD1; j_call: TRBJ1-4; clone_size: NA; v_call: TRBV5-1; cdr3_nt: TGCGCCAGCAGCCCTGGGACAGGGGGCCTAAATGAAAAACTGTTTTTT; cdr3_aa: CASSPGTGGLNEKLFF
d_call: NA; j_call: TRBJ1-1; clone_size: NA; v_call: TRBV18; cdr3_nt: TGTGCCAGCTCAAAAAACGGGGGTACTGAAGCTTTCTTT; cdr3_aa: CASSKNGGTEAFF
d_call: NA; j_call: TRBJ1-1; clone_size: NA; v_call: TRBV30; cdr3_nt: TGTGCCTGGAAGACAGCGAACACTGAAGCTTTCTTT; cdr3_aa: CAWKTANTEAFF
d_call: NA; j_call: TRBJ1-6; clone_size: NA; v_call: TRBV9; cdr3_nt: TGTGCCAGCAGCGTAGGCGCGGAGTCACCCCTCCACTTT; cdr3_aa: CASSVGAESPLHF
d_call: NA; j_call: TRBJ1-2; clone_size: once; v_call: TRBV9; cdr3_nt: TGTGCCAGCAGCGTACTCGGGAAACGACTATTCGGCTATGGCTACACCTTC; cdr3_aa: CASSVLGKRLFGYGYTF
d_call: NA; j_call: TRBJ1-2; clone_size: NA; v_call: TRBV6-5; cdr3_nt: TGTGCCAGCAGTTCCCCATACAGGGCCTATGGCTACACCTTC; cdr3_aa: CASSSPYRAYGYTF
d_call: NA; j_call: TRBJ2-3; clone_size: NA; v_call: TRBV6-1; cdr3_nt: TGTGCCAGCACCGGAAGGGGGGGGCTGGGAGATACGCAGTATTTT; cdr3_aa: CASTGRGGLGDTQYF
d_call: NA; j_call: TRBJ1-5; clone_size: once; v_call: TRBV6-5; cdr3_nt: TGTGCCAGCACTAACGGAGGGGGCAATCAGCCCCAGCATTTT; cdr3_aa: CASTNGGGNQPQHF
d_call: TRBD2; j_call: TRBJ2-7; clone_size: NA; v_call: TRBV27; cdr3_nt: TGTGCCAGCAGTCCCCTCGGACTAGCGGGGGGGTACGAGCAGTACTTC; cdr3_aa: CASSPLGLAGGYEQYF
d_call: NA; j_call: TRBJ1-1; clone_size: once; v_call: TRBV19; cdr3_nt: TGTGCCAGTAGTATTCGCGACGGACCCTTTGGAGCTTTCTTT; cdr3_aa: CASSIRDGPFGAFF
d_call: NA; j_call: TRBJ2-1; clone_size: NA; v_call: TRBV5-1; cdr3_nt: TGCGCCAGCAGCTTGGGGGACCCCTACAATGAGCAGTTCTTC; cdr3_aa: CASSLGDPYNEQFF
d_call: NA; j_call: TRBJ2-3; clone_size: NA; v_call: TRBV3-1/TRBV3-2; cdr3_nt: TGTGCCAGCAGCCAAACTGATACGCAGTATTTT; cdr3_aa: CASSQTDTQYF
d_call: NA; j_call: TRBJ1-2; clone_size: NA; v_call: TRBV5-8; cdr3_nt: TGTGCCAGCAGCTTGGAGGACGGAGGGATGAGTGGCTACACCTTC; cdr3_aa: CASSLEDGGMSGYTF